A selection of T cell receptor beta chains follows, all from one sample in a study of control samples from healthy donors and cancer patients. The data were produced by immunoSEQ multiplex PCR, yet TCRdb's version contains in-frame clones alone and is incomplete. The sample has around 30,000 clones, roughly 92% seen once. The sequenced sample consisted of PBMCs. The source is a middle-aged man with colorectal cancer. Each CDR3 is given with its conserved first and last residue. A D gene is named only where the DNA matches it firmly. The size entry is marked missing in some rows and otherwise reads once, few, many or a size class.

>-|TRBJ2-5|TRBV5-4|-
TGTGCCAGCAGCCGCCCCGTGGGCAGGGGGGAGGAGACCCAGTACTTC
CASSRPVGRGEETQYF
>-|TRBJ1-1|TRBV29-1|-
TGCAGCGTTGTAACGTGGAACACTGAAGCTTTCTTT
CSVVTWNTEAFF
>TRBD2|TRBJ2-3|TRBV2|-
TGTGCCAGCAACTGGGGACTAAGCACAGATACGCAGTATTTT
CASNWGLSTDTQYF
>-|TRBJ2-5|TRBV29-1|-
TGCAGCGTTGGGAGCGTGACAGGAGAGACCCAGTACTTC
CSVGSVTGETQYF
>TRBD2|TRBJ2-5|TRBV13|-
TGTGCCAGCAGCCTCCGACTAGCGGGGGGGCAAGAGACCCAGTACTTC
CASSLRLAGGQETQYF
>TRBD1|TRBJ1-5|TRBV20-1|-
TGCAGTGCGAGTACTCATGCCCGGGACAGCAACAATCAGCCCCAGCATTTT
CSASTHARDSNNQPQHF
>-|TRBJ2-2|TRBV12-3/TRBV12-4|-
TGTGCCAGCAGTTTGGGTGCCACCGGGGAGCTGTTTTTT
CASSLGATGELFF
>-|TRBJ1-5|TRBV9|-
TGTGCCAGCAGCGTAGTTCACCAGCGGGGCAATCAGCCCCAGCATTTT
CASSVVHQRGNQPQHF
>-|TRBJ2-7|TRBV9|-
TGTGCCAGCAGCGCCCAAGGGTGGACCTACGAGCAGTACTTC
CASSAQGWTYEQYF
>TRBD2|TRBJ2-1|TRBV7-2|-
TGTGCCAGCAGCACTCAAGCGGGGGCCGTTAATGAGCAGTTCTTC
CASSTQAGAVNEQFF
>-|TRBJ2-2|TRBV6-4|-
TGTGCCAGCAGTAGATCCACCGGCGCGAACACCGGGGAGCTGTTTTTT
CASSRSTGANTGELFF
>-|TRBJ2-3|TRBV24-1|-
TGTGCCACCAGTGCTGGAGATACGCAGTATTTT
CATSAGDTQYF
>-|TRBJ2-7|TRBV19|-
TGTGCCAGTAGTAATAAGGGCTCCTACGAGCAGTACTTC
CASSNKGSYEQYF
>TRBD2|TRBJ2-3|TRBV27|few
TGTGCCAGCAGTTTTCTAGCGGGTGGTTTGGATACGCAGTATTTT
CASSFLAGGLDTQYF
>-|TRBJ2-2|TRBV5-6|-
TGTGCCAGCAGCTTGGCCGAGGGGCGGGGTGTCACCGGGGAGCTGTTTTTT
CASSLAEGRGVTGELFF
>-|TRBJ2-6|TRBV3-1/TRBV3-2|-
TGTGCCAGCAGCCAAGATAGGCGGCCGTCTGGGGCCAACGTCCTGACTTTC
CASSQDRRPSGANVLTF
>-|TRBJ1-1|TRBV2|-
TGTGCCAGCAGGACAACATCGAACTCTGAAGCTTTCTTT
CASRTTSNSEAFF
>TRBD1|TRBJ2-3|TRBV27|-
TGTGCCAGCAGTAGTTCAGACGGGACAGCCGGAACAATAGATACGCAGTATTTT
CASSSSDGTAGTIDTQYF
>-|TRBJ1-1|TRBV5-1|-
TGCGCCAGCAGCTTGGGCCGGGAGATGAACACTGAAGCTTTCTTT
CASSLGREMNTEAFF